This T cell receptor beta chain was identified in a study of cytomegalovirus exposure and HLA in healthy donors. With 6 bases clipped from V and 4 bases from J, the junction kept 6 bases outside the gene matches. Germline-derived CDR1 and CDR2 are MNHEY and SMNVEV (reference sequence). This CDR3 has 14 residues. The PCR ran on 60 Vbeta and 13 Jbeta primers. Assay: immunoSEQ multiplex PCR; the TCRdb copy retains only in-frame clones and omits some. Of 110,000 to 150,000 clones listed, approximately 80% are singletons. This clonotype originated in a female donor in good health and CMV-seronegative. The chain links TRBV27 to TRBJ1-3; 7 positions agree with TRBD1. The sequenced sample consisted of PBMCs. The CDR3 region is CASSSGGLGNTIYF. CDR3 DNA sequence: TGTGCCAGCAGCTCAGGGGGTCTCGGAAACACCATATATTTT.